The 11 T cell receptor beta chains given below trace back to one sample, sequenced in a study of TIL therapy for anti-PD-1-resistant metastatic lung cancer. The time point denotes: pre-treatment sample, taken before nivolumab and TIL therapy. Pleural nodules or supraclavicular lymph nodes made up most of the excised metastases sampled. Sequencing used immunoSEQ v3. Produced via immunoSEQ multiplex PCR; TCRdb's table is partial and in-frame only. The profile shows roughly 50,000 clones, about two thirds of them singletons. Source: tumor tissue, taken at baseline. These receptors all come from a person aged 25 to 80 with non-small cell lung cancer.

The count of this clone is one. The rearrangement uses TRBV9 and TRBJ2-1, with a possible D match to TRBD2 (7 bases). Trimming stripped 4 bases from V and 8 bases from J, with 19 bases between. The CDR3 is 15 amino acids. Germline lookup yields CDR1 SGDLS and CDR2 YYNGEE. CDR3 nucleotide sequence: TGTGCCAGCAGCCTTTCTCCGGGGGGCAGGGATGAGCAGTTCTTC. This translates into CASSLSPGGRDEQFF. The full variable domain, its missing parts supplied by reference TRBV9 and TRBJ2-1, is DSGVTQTPKHLITATGQRVTLRCSPRSGDLSVYWYQQSLDQGLQFLIQYYNGEERAKGNILERFSAQQFPDLHSELNLSSLELGDSALYFCASSLSPGGRDEQFFGPGTRLTVL.

J is TRBJ1-4 and V is TRBV2, with a possible D match to TRBD1 (6 bases). Trimming took off 8 bases at V and 5 bases at J, with 18 bases between the two ends. Germline V gene sequence: CDR1 SNHLY, CDR2 FYNNEI. The CDR3 covers 15 residues. In DNA form, the CDR3 reads TGTGCCAGCGCTAGCGGGGGGGCAGGCAATGAAAAACTGTTTTTT. Residues: CASASGGAGNEKLFF.

The V call is TRBV7-9, the J call TRBJ1-2; D is uncertain. This CDR3 is 13 amino acids long. Trimming shortened V by 1 base and J by 6 bases, and 9 bases separated the two germline ends. In germline, CDR1 is SEHNR, CDR2 FQNEAQ (reference sequence). Here the CDR3 reads CASSLGTYDGYTF. In DNA form, the CDR3 reads TGTGCCAGCAGCTTAGGAACATACGATGGCTACACCTTC.

The chain is built from TRBV28 and TRBJ1-6; D may be TRBD1 (6 bases). Trimming left V 8 bases short and J 3 bases short, with 8 bases between. The CDR3 sequence is 13 residues long. Germline-derived CDR1 and CDR2 are MDHEN and SYDVKM. The CDR3 DNA reads TGTGCCAGCCGGGACAACTATAATTCACCCCTCCACTTT. Its protein is CASRDNYNSPLHF. The full variable domain, completed using reference TRBV28 and TRBJ1-6, is DVKVTQSSRYLVKRTGEKVFLECVQDMDHENMFWYRQDPGLGLRLIYFSYDVKMKEKGDIPEGYSVSREKKERFSLILESASTNQTSMYLCASRDNYNSPLHFGNGTRLTVT.

This clone was counted a single time. The rearrangement joins TRBV9 to TRBJ2-2; 7 bases match TRBD2. The V segment lost 0 bases and the J segment 2 bases; nucleotides outside the gene matches: 7. The germline gives CDR1 SGDLS, CDR2 YYNGEE. CDR3 length equals 17 residues. The CDR3 loop is CASSVGRLAVNTGELFF. For the CDR3, the DNA is TGTGCCAGCAGCGTAGGACGCCTAGCGGTTAACACCGGGGAGCTGTTTTTT.

The count of this clone is one. CDR3 in amino acids: CASSVGLAGSSTDTQYF. CDR3 in DNA: TGTGCCAGCAGCGTAGGACTAGCGGGGTCTAGCACAGATACGCAGTATTTT. The V and J genes are TRBV9 and TRBJ2-3; TRBD2 matches at 11 bases. The CDR3 loop spans 17 amino acids. From germline, CDR1 is SGDLS and CDR2 YYNGEE. The junction had 3 bases not matched to a gene; V was cut back by 0 bases and J by 0 bases.

This chain uses TRBV5-1 with TRBJ1-2, with D hard to call. V lost 4 bases and J 8 bases, leaving 24 bases between the germline ends. The CDR3 is made up of 16 amino acids. Germline V lookup: CDR1 SGHRS, CDR2 YFSETQ. The CDR3 loop reads CASSPSPIQGIGGYTF. CDR3 in DNA: TGCGCCAGCAGCCCGTCCCCCATCCAAGGAATAGGGGGCTACACCTTC.

The chain carries TRBV30 and TRBJ1-6; D is unclear. The CDR3 is 13 amino acids. CDR1 is GTSNPN, CDR2 SVGIG, per germline (reference sequence). V was trimmed by 8 bases and J by 3 bases, leaving 11 bases between them. The CDR3 spells CAHGSGYNSPLHF. Written as DNA, the CDR3 is TGTGCCCACGGTTCAGGCTATAATTCACCCCTCCACTTT.

The rearrangement uses TRBV7-8 and TRBJ1-1, with 8 nucleotides matching TRBD1. The length of the CDR3 is 19 residues. Trimming removed 1 base from V and 7 bases from J; junction bases left unmatched: 20. CDR1 is SGHVS, CDR2 FQNEAQ, per germline. The CDR3 sequence is CASSLVAQGELSLALEAFF. Written as DNA, the CDR3 is TGTGCCAGCAGCTTAGTAGCACAGGGGGAACTAAGCCTCGCCCTTGAAGCTTTCTTT.

J is TRBJ2-4 and V is TRBV2; D perhaps matches TRBD1 (5 bases). Trimming removed 9 bases from V and 8 bases from J, with 23 bases in between. The CDR3 has 15 amino acids. Germline V gene lookup returns CDR1 SNHLY and CDR2 FYNNEI. The DNA for the CDR3 is TGTGCCAGTGAACGTAGGGCAGGGAAGGTGGACATTCAGTACTTC. It codes for CASERRAGKVDIQYF.

This clone was recorded only once. J is TRBJ1-6 and V is TRBV19, with D maybe TRBD1 (5 bases). Deletions cut 1 base from V and 7 bases from J, with 17 bases between. The germline V gene encodes CDR1 LNHDA and CDR2 SQIVND (reference sequence). The CDR3 has 17 residues. CDR3: CASSIVGGDSGNSPLHF. The CDR3, as DNA: TGTGCCAGTAGTATAGTCGGAGGCGACAGCGGAAATTCACCCCTCCACTTT.